This T cell receptor beta chain was recovered during a study of T cells in Graves' hyperthyroidism and ophthalmopathy. Regions amplified from RNA transcripts were the TCR beta CDR3 regions. First-round RT-PCR with HTBI primers amplified the TCR CDR3 region. TCRdb analysed the multiplex PCR reads with MiXCR anew, one entry per CDR3 protein. This sample yields about 520,000 distinct CDR3 sequences, of which roughly a quarter are seen a single time; about 11% belongs to the top ten. This clonotype was picked up many times. J lost 7 bases, V lost 6 bases, and 13 bases had no gene match. There are 16 residues in the CDR3.

V and J are TRBV12-3 or TRBV12-4 and TRBJ2-2; TRBD1 matches 8 bases. The sample consisted of blood. This receptor was identified in a woman in her thirties with Graves' ophthalmopathy. As DNA, the CDR3 is TGTGCCAGCAGCCCAGGGGGCGGAGGAGGTCACGGGGAGCTGTTTTTT. Residues: CASSPGGGGGHGELFF.